This entry is about one T cell receptor (beta chain). Its target is unknown. Sample barcodes and UMIs were carried by the TCR alpha and TCR beta cDNA libraries that 5'RACE generated with constant-segment primers. TCRdb re-called the 5' RACE reads with MiXCR, one entry per CDR3 protein. This sample has under 650,000 distinct CDR3 sequences, with about a sixth found just once. This record comes from a study of T-cell memory formation after mild COVID-19. Study observations and caveats: Those CD4+ clones that contracted were mainly in CM and EM (CD8+ ones in EMRA).

The sample consisted of PBMCs or a T cell subset sorted from them (not recorded which). This TCR came from an adult woman who had mild COVID-19 (a few samples of this study predate the infection). Cell type and time point are not known.

The CDR3, as DNA: TGTGCCAGCAGTCCTCAACGGGAGGGTTCCATTTGGGCCAACGTCCTGACTTTC. This encodes CASSPQREGSIWANVLTF. The chain employs TRBV12-3 or TRBV12-4 and TRBJ2-6; 8 bases map to TRBD2. The CDR3 spans 18 residues. The trim removed 5 bases at V and 5 bases at J, leaving 14 bases unmatched.